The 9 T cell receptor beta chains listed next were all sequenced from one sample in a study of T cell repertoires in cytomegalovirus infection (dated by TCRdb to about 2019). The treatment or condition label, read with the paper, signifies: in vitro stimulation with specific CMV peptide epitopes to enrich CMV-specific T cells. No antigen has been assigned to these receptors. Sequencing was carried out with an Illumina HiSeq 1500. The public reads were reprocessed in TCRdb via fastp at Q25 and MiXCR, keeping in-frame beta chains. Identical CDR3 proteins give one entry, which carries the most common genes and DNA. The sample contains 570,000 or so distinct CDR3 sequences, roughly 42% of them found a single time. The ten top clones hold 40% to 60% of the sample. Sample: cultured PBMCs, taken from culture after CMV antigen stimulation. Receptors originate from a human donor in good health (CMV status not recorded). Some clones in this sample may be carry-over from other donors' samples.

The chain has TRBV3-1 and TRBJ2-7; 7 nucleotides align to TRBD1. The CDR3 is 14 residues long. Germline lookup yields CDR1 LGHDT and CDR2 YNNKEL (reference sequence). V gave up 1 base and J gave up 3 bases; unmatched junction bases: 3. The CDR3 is CASSQVSGGYEQYF. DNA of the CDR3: TGTGCCAGCAGCCAAGTGTCAGGGGGCTACGAGCAGTACTTC.

DNA of the CDR3: TGTGCCAGCAGCTTAGCGGCGTTCTCCACCGGGGAGCTGTTTTTT. As protein: CASSLAAFSTGELFF. V and J are TRBV11-2 and TRBJ2-2, with D hard to call. Trimming stripped 1 base from V and 4 bases from J, with 10 bases between. The CDR3 length is 15 residues. The germline V gene encodes CDR1 SGHAT and CDR2 FQNNGV.

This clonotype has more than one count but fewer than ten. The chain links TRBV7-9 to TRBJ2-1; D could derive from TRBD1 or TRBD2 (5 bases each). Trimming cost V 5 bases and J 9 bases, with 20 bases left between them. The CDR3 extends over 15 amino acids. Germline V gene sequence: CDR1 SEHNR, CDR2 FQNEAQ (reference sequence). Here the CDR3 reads CASSLRDPRLSEQFF. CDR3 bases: TGTGCCAGCAGCCTAAGGGACCCTCGGTTGAGTGAGCAGTTCTTC.

CDR3 sequence: CASSPNAGTYNEQFF. DNA for the CDR3: TGTGCCAGCAGCCCCAACGCGGGAACCTACAATGAGCAGTTCTTC. The genes are TRBV11-3 and TRBJ2-1; weak D call: TRBD2 (6 bases). CDR1 and CDR2 from the germline V gene are SGHNT and YENEEA. CDR3 length: 15 residues. Trimming pared 5 bases from V and 2 bases from J, leaving 13 bases between.

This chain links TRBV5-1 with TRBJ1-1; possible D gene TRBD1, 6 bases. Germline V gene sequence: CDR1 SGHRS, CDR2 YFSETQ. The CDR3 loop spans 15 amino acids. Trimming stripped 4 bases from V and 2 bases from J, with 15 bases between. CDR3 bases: TGCGCCAGCAGCCCTGCTGGGACACCCAACACTGAAGCTTTCTTT. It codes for CASSPAGTPNTEAFF. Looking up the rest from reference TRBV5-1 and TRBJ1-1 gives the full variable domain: KAGVTQTPRYLIKTRGQQVTLSCSPISGHRSVSWYQQTPGQGLQFLFEYFSETQRNKGNFPGRFSGRQFSNSRSEMNVSTLELGDSALYLCASSPAGTPNTEAFFGQGTRLTVV.

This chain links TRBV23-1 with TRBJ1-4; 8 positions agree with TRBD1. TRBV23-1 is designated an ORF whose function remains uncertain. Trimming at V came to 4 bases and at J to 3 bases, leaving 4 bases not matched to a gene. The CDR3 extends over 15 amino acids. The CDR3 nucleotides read TGCGCCAGCAGTCCCTGGACAGGGCCTAATGAAAAACTGTTTTTT. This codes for CASSPWTGPNEKLFF.

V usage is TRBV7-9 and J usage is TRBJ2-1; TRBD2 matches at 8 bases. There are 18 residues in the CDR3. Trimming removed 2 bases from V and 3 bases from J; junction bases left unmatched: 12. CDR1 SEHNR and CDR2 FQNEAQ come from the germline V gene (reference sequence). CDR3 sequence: CASSLRDPGLAGYNEQFF. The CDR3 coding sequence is TGTGCCAGCAGCTTAAGGGATCCCGGGCTAGCGGGCTACAATGAGCAGTTCTTC.

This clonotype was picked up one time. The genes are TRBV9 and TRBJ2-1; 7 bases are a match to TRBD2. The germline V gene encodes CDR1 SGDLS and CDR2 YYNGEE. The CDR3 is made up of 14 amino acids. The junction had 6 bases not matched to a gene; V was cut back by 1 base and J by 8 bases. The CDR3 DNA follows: TGTGCCAGCAGCGTATTGAGGGGAGGGGATGAGCAGTTCTTC. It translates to CASSVLRGGDEQFF.

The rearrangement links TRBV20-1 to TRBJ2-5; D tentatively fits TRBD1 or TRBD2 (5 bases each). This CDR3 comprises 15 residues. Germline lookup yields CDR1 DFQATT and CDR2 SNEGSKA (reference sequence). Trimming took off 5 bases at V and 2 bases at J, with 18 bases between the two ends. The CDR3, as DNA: TGCAGTGCTCGGGACGAGCGGAGACAACAAGAGACCCAGTACTTC. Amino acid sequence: CSARDERRQQETQYF.